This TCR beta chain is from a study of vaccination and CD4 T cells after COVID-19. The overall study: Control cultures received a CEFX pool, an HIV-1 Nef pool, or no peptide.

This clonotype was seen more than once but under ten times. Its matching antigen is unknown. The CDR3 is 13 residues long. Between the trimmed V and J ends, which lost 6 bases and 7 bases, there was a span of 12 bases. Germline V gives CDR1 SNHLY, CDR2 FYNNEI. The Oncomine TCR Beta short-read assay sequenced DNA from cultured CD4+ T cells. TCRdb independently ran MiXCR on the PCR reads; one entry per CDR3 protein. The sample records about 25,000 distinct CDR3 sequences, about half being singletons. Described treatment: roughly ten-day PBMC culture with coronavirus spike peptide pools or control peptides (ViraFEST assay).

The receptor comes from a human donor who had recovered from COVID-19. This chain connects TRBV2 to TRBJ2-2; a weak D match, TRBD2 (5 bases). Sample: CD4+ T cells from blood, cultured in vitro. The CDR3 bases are TGTGCCAGCAGGCCGGGGTACGACGGGGAGCTGTTTTTT. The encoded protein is CASRPGYDGELFF.